One sample yielded the 24 T cell receptor beta chains listed below, sequenced in a study of identical twins. TCRdb processed the 5' RACE reads anew with MiXCR; each CDR3 protein has one entry. The sample holds around 200,000 distinct CDR3 sequences, around a tenth seen once. The specimen sequenced was memory (CD45RO+) T cells sorted from blood. The receptors shown here come from a woman aged 18-29 years in good health.

The genes are TRBV7-2 and TRBJ2-7; TRBD2 aligns across 11 bases. Germline CDR1 and CDR2: SGHTA and FQGNSA. The ends lost 4 bases at V and 3 bases at J; junction bases unmatched: 5. The CDR3 loop spans 15 amino acids. In DNA form, the CDR3 reads TGTGCCAGCAGCTCAGGGGGGACTAGCGGCTACGAGCAGTACTTC. This encodes CASSSGGTSGYEQYF. The variable domain in full, with the rest retrieved from reference TRBV7-2 and TRBJ2-7, is GAGVSQSPSNKVTEKGKDVELRCDPISGHTALYWYRQSLGQGLEFLIYFQGNSAPDKSGLPSDRFSAERTGGSVSTLTIQRTQQEDSAVYLCASSSGGTSGYEQYFGPGTRLTVT.

This clonotype was seen a handful of times. The chain links TRBV6-2 or TRBV6-3 to TRBJ2-1; 13 nucleotides agree with TRBD2. This CDR3 is 16 amino acids long. Trimming cost V 7 bases and J 5 bases; bases outside gene matches: 8. The germline V gene has CDR1 MNHEY and CDR2 SVGEGT. The CDR3 protein is CASIGTSGTQNNEQFF. CDR3 bases: TGTGCCAGCATAGGGACTAGCGGGACCCAAAACAATGAGCAGTTCTTC.

There are many counts of this clonotype. The V and J genes are TRBV4-3 and TRBJ2-1; 10 positions match TRBD2. Germline CDR1 reads LGHNA; CDR2 reads YSLEER. CDR3 length equals 17 residues. V was clipped by 0 bases and J by 3 bases; unmatched bases: 5. The CDR3: CASSQDNLAGDYNEQFF. CDR3 DNA sequence: TGCGCCAGCAGCCAAGATAACCTAGCGGGAGACTACAATGAGCAGTTCTTC.

This chain links TRBV12-3 or TRBV12-4 with TRBJ2-1; TRBD2 might be the D (5 bases). V dropped 8 bases and J dropped 0 bases, with 11 bases sitting between them. This CDR3 region has 14 residues. The chain's CDR3 is CASGAGYSYNEQFF. The CDR3 DNA is TGTGCCAGCGGCGCGGGTTACTCCTACAATGAGCAGTTCTTC.

This clonotype was seen more than once but under ten times. The chain combines TRBV6-5 with TRBJ2-7, with no clear D. Trimming removed 4 bases from V and 0 bases from J, with 13 bases in between. This CDR3 has 15 amino acids. Germline V gene lookup returns CDR1 MNHEY and CDR2 SVGAGI. CDR3 nucleotide sequence: TGTGCCAGCAGTTTCGGGCGTCCTCCCTCCTACGAGCAGTACTTC. It codes for CASSFGRPPSYEQYF.

This clonotype has ten or more counts. The chain carries TRBV14 and TRBJ2-1; TRBD1 aligns across 9 bases. After removal of 5 bases from V and 9 bases from J, the junction contained 11 bases not matched to a gene. The CDR3 is 15 residues long. Germline lookup yields CDR1 SGHDN and CDR2 FVKESK. The CDR3 spells CASSSGTGRVAEQFF. The DNA for the CDR3 is TGTGCCAGCAGCTCCGGGACAGGGAGGGTGGCTGAGCAGTTCTTC.

This clonotype was picked up many times. CDR3 in amino acids: CSAVTLTPEAFF. The DNA for the CDR3 is TGCAGTGCTGTTACACTAACTCCTGAAGCTTTCTTT. The J gene is TRBJ1-1, the V gene TRBV20-1; no clear D. In germline, CDR1 is DFQATT, CDR2 SNEGSKA (reference sequence). V was shortened by 5 bases and J by 6 bases, with 13 bases between the two germline ends. There are 12 residues in the CDR3.

This clonotype has a handful of counts. The CDR3: CASSYRGLAGTGELFF. For the CDR3, the DNA is TGTGCCAGCAGCTACCGGGGACTAGCGGGGACCGGGGAGCTGTTTTTT. The V gene is TRBV11-2, the J gene TRBJ2-2, with 13 bases that match TRBD2. Germline loops: CDR1 SGHAT, CDR2 FQNNGV. The CDR3 length is 16 residues. Germline trimming cut 4 bases from V and 5 bases from J; bases unmatched to any gene: 4. Based on the CDR3 plus reference TRBV11-2 and TRBJ2-2, the full variable domain is EAGVAQSPRYKIIEKRQSVAFWCNPISGHATLYWYQQILGQGPKLLIQFQNNGVVDDSQLPKDRFSAERLKGVDSTLKIQPAKLEDSAVYLCASSYRGLAGTGELFFGEGSRLTVL.

The gene calls are TRBV12-3 or TRBV12-4 and TRBJ2-1; possible D gene TRBD1, 6 bases. The germline V and J ends were trimmed by 7 bases and 7 bases, with 8 bases remaining between them. This CDR3 is 11 amino acids long. The CDR3 bases are TGTGCCAGCAATAGGGGGAATGAGCAGTTCTTC. Amino acid sequence: CASNRGNEQFF.

This clonotype was observed a few times. The genes are TRBV20-1 and TRBJ1-2, with D possibly matching TRBD1 (5 bases). Germline-derived CDR1 and CDR2 are DFQATT and SNEGSKA (reference sequence). The CDR3 totals 14 residues. Trimming pared 6 bases from V and 3 bases from J, leaving 17 bases between. CDR3 coding DNA: TGCAGTGCCCTAGGGACTGAATTAGACTATGGCTACACCTTC. Translation: CSALGTELDYGYTF.

This clonotype was observed a few times. This chain connects TRBV6-2 or TRBV6-3 to TRBJ2-5; no clear D. The CDR3 is made up of 16 amino acids. The germline V gene has CDR1 MNHEY and CDR2 SVGEGT. Trimming took 0 bases from V and 5 from J, leaving 16 bases between them. The CDR3 coding sequence is TGTGCCAGCAGTTACTCGGGGTCTGGCGGTCGGGAGACCCAGTACTTC. Translating it yields CASSYSGSGGRETQYF.

The table lists this clonotype with many counts. The rearrangement joins TRBV6-5 to TRBJ1-6, with a tentative D call TRBD1 (6 bases). V lost 2 bases and J lost 8, with 10 bases in between. This CDR3 has 14 amino acids. CDR1 is MNHEY, CDR2 SVGAGI, per germline. CDR3 sequence reads: CASSYGGGYSPLHF. The CDR3 coding sequence is TGTGCCAGCAGTTACGGGGGGGGCTATTCACCCCTCCACTTT.

This clonotype was seen repeatedly, ten times or more. The chain uses TRBV5-6 and TRBJ1-1; D is unresolved. Germline assignment: CDR1 SGHDT and CDR2 YYEEEE. The CDR3 extends over 14 amino acids. Trimming removed 3 bases from V and 1 base from J, with 10 bases in between. The CDR3 bases are TGTGCCAGCAGCTACGGACGGAGGAACACTGAAGCTTTCTTT. Translation: CASSYGRRNTEAFF.

The chain links TRBV7-2 to TRBJ2-3; a weak D match, TRBD2 (6 bases). The CDR3 spans 14 residues. The germline gives CDR1 SGHTA, CDR2 FQGNSA. The ends were cut back, 1 base at V and 8 bases at J, with 13 bases in the middle. CDR3 loop: CASSLGGTVSTQYF. DNA for the CDR3: TGTGCCAGCAGCTTAGGCGGGACCGTTAGTACGCAGTATTTT.

The gene calls are TRBV19 and TRBJ2-7, with 14 bases matching TRBD2. V dropped 2 bases and J dropped 0; count of bases not matched to a gene: 3. The germline gives CDR1 LNHDA, CDR2 SQIVND (reference sequence). This CDR3 is 17 amino acids long. The CDR3 loop reads CASSIRGLAGDSYEQYF. CDR3 bases: TGTGCCAGTAGTATACGGGGACTAGCGGGGGACTCCTACGAGCAGTACTTC.

This clonotype was seen more than once but under ten times. The chain links TRBV6-1 to TRBJ2-7, with 7 bases that match TRBD2. The CDR3 consists of 14 residues. Trimming took 5 bases from V and 3 from J; bases not matched to a gene: 7. Germline V lookup: CDR1 MNHNS, CDR2 SASEGT. The CDR3 nucleotides are TGTGCCAGCAGTACACCGGGACTACGCTACGAGCAGTACTTC. This sequence encodes CASSTPGLRYEQYF.

This clonotype was seen repeatedly, ten times or more. Written as DNA, the CDR3 is TGTGCCAGCAGCTTAGAAGGGTCCAATTCACCCCTCCACTTT. This translates into CASSLEGSNSPLHF. The V and J genes are TRBV7-9 and TRBJ1-6, with D uncertain. Trimming left V 1 base short and J 7 bases short, with 8 bases between. Germline CDR1 is SEHNR and CDR2 is FQNEAQ (reference sequence). The CDR3 runs to 14 residues. The full variable domain, with the rest looked up from reference TRBV7-9 and TRBJ1-6, is DTGVSQNPRHKITKRGQNVTFRCDPISEHNRLYWYRQTLGQGPEFLTYFQNEAQLEKSRLLSDRFSAERPKGSFSTLEIQRTEQGDSAMYLCASSLEGSNSPLHFGNGTRLTVT.

This clonotype was observed many times. The V gene is TRBV7-3, the J gene TRBJ2-7; 13 bases line up with TRBD2. Germline V gene data show CDR1 as SGHTA and CDR2 as FQGTGA. Trimming removed 4 bases from V and 2 bases from J; junction bases left unmatched: 2. The CDR3 length is 15 residues. CDR3 DNA: TGTGCCAGCAGCTCGGGACTAGCGGGGACCTACGAGCAGTACTTC. It yields the protein CASSSGLAGTYEQYF.

The chain couples TRBV10-2 to TRBJ2-7; weak D call: TRBD2 (6 bases). The CDR3 loop spans 16 amino acids. Trimming cost V 0 bases and J 3 bases, with 15 bases left between them. CDR1 WSHSY and CDR2 SAAADI come from the germline V gene. The CDR3 reads CASSESRRQGGYEQYF. The DNA of the CDR3 is TGCGCCAGCAGTGAGTCAAGGCGGCAGGGAGGCTACGAGCAGTACTTC.

This clonotype was recorded a few times. The chain joins TRBV12-3 or TRBV12-4 to TRBJ1-5; no reliable D call. The CDR3 totals 14 residues. Trimming removed 3 bases from V and 2 bases from J, with 8 bases in between. CDR3 protein: CASSFSVGNQPQHF. The DNA of the CDR3 is TGTGCCAGCAGTTTTTCAGTTGGCAATCAGCCCCAGCATTTT.

This clonotype showed up many times. The chain uses TRBV12-3 or TRBV12-4 and TRBJ2-5, with 13 bases that match TRBD2. Trimming at V came to 5 bases and at J to 2 bases, leaving 8 bases not matched to a gene. The CDR3 is 17 residues long. Here the CDR3 DNA reads TGTGCCAGCAGTCCGTCGACTAGCGGGGGGTTACAAGAGACCCAGTACTTC. Translated, it gives CASSPSTSGGLQETQYF.

CDR3 region: CASSLAGGGDRSTGELFF. The DNA of the CDR3 is TGTGCCAGCAGCTTAGCTGGGGGCGGGGACAGGTCCACCGGGGAGCTGTTTTTT. The gene calls are TRBV7-6 and TRBJ2-2; 8 bases fit TRBD1. With 0 bases clipped from V and 4 bases from J, the junction kept 10 bases outside the gene matches. The CDR3 extends over 18 amino acids. Germline values: CDR1 SGHVS, CDR2 FNYEAQ.

This clonotype was found many times. The V gene is TRBV20-1, the J gene TRBJ2-7, with D hard to call. Between the trimmed V and J ends, which lost 5 bases and 2 bases, there was a span of 13 bases. The CDR3 has 13 amino acids. The germline V gene has CDR1 DFQATT and CDR2 SNEGSKA (reference sequence). CDR3 DNA sequence: TGCAGTGCTCCTCCCGAGGACCCCTACGAGCAGTACTTC. Encoded protein: CSAPPEDPYEQYF.

This clonotype was counted a few times. The genes are TRBV27 and TRBJ1-2, with a possible D match to TRBD1 (5 bases). Trimming stripped 3 bases from V and 4 bases from J, with 15 bases between. Germline CDR1 MNHEY, CDR2 SMNVEV (reference sequence). CDR3 length equals 15 residues. The CDR3 protein is CASSFGTRIPYGYTF. For the CDR3, the DNA is TGTGCCAGCAGTTTCGGGACTCGGATACCCTATGGCTACACCTTC.